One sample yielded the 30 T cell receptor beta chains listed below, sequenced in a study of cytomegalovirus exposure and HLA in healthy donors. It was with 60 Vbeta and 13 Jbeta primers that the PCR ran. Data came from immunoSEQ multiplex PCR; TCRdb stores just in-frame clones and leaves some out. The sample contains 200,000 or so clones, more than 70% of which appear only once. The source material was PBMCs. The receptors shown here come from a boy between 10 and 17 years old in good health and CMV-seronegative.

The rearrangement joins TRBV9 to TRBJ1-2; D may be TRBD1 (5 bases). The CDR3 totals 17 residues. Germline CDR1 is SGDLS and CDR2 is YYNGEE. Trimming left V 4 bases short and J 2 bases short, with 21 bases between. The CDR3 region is CASSSLRAGPWNYGYTF. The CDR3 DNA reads TGTGCCAGCAGCTCCTTACGGGCAGGGCCTTGGAACTATGGCTACACCTTC.

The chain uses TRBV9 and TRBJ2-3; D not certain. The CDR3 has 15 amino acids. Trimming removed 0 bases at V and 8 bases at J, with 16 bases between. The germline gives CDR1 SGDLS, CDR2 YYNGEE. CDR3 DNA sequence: TGTGCCAGCAGCGTAGCTGCGAGGTCCCCTGGTACGCAGTATTTT. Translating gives CASSVAARSPGTQYF.

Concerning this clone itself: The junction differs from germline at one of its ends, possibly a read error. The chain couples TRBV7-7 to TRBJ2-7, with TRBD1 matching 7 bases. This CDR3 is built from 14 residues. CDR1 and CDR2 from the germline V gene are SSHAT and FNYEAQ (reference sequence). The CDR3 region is CASSLGGNSYEQYF. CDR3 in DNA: TGTGCTAGCAGCTTAGGGGGCAACTCCTACGAGCAGTACTTC.

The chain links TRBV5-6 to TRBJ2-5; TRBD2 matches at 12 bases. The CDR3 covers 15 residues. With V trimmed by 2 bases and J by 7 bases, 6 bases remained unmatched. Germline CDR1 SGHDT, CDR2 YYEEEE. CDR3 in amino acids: CASSLQLAGGLTQYF. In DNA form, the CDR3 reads TGTGCCAGCAGCTTACAACTAGCGGGGGGCCTGACCCAGTACTTC.

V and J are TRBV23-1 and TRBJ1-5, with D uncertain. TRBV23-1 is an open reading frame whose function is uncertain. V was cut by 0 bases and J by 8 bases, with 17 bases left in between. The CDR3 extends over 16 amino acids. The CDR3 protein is CASSQSYSGRREPQHF. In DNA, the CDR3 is TGCGCCAGCAGTCAATCATACAGCGGGAGAAGGGAGCCCCAGCATTTT.

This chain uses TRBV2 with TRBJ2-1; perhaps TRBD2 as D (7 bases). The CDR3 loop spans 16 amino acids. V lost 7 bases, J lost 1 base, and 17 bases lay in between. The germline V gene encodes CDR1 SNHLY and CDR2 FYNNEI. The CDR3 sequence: CASTEPEGGSYNEQFF. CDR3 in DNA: TGTGCCAGCACCGAACCCGAGGGGGGGTCCTACAATGAGCAGTTCTTC.

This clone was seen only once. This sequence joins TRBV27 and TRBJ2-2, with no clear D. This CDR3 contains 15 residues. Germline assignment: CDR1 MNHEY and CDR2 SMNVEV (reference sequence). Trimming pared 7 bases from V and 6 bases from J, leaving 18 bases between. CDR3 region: CASTGTSHRAGELFF. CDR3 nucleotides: TGTGCCAGCACGGGTACATCCCATCGAGCCGGGGAGCTGTTTTTT.

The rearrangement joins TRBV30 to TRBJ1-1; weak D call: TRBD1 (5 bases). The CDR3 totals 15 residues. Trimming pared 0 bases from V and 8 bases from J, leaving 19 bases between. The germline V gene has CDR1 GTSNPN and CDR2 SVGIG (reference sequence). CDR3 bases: TGTGCCTGGAGTGTTACCTTATCAGTTGGGGGGGAAGCTTTCTTT. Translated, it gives CAWSVTLSVGGEAFF.

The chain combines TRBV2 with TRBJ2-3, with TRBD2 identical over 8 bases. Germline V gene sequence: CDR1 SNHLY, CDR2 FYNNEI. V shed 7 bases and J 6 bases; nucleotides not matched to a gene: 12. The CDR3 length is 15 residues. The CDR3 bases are TGTGCCAGCAAGCTCCAAAGCGGGAGTCATGATACGCAGTATTTT. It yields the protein CASKLQSGSHDTQYF.

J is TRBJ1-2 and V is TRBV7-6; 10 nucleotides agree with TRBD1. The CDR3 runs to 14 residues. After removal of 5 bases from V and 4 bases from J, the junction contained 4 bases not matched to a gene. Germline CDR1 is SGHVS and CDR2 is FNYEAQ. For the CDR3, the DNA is TGTGCCAGCAGCCCCGGACAGGGGGTCTATGGCTACACCTTC. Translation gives CASSPGQGVYGYTF.

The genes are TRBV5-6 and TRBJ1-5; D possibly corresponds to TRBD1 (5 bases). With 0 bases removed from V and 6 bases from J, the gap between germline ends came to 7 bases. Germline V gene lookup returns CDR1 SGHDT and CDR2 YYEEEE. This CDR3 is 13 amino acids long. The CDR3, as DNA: TGTGCCAGCAGCTTGGGGGGGGGTCAGCCCCAGCATTTT. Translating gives CASSLGGGQPQHF.

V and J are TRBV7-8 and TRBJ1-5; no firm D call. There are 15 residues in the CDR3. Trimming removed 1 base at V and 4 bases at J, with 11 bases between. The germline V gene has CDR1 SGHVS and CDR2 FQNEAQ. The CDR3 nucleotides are TGTGCCAGCAGCTTAGTGGGCCTGTTTAATCAGCCCCAGCATTTT. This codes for CASSLVGLFNQPQHF.

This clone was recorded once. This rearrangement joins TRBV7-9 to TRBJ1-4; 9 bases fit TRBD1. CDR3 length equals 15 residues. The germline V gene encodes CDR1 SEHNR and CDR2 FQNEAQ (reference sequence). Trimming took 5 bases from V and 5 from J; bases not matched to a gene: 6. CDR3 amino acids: CASSLRDRENEKLFF. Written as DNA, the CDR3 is TGTGCCAGCAGCCTACGGGACAGGGAAAATGAAAAACTGTTTTTT.

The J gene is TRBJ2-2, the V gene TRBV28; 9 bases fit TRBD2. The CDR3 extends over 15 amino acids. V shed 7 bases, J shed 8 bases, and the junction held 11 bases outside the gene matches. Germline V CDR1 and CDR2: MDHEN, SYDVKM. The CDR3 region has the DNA TGTGCCAGCATCTCGGCGGGAGGGCCAGGGGGGGAGCTGTTTTTT. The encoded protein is CASISAGGPGGELFF.

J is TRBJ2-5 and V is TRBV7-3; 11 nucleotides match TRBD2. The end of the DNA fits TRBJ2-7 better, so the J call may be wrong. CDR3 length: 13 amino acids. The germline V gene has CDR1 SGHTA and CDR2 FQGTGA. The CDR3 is CASSLLAGDEQYF. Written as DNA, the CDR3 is TGTGCCAGCAGCCTACTAGCGGGGGACGAGCAGTACTTC.

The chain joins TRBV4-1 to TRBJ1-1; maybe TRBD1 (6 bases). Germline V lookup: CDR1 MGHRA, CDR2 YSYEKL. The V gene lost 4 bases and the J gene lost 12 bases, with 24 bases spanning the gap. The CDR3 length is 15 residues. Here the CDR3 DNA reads TGCGCCAGCAGCCTAGGGGGGGGCACGGTCAGAAGGACTTTCTTT. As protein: CASSLGGGTVRRTFF.

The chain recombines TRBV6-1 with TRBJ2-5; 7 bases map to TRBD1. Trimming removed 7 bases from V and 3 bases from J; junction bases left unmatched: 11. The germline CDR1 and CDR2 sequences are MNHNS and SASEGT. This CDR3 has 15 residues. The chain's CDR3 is CASTETRGSEETQYF. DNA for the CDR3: TGTGCCAGCACGGAAACCAGGGGGAGTGAAGAGACCCAGTACTTC.

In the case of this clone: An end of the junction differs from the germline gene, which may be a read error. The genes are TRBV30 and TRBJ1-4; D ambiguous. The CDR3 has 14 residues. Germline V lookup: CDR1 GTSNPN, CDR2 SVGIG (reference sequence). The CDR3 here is CARSPPVLYEKLFF. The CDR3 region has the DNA TGTGCCCGGAGTCCTCCGGTTCTATATGAAAAACTGTTTTTT.

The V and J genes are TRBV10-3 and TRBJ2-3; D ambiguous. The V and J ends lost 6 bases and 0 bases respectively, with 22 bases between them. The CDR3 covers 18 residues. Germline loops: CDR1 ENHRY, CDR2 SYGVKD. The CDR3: CAIRAVIFITSSTDTQYF. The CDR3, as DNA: TGTGCCATCAGGGCCGTCATTTTTATAACGTCTAGCACAGATACGCAGTATTTT.

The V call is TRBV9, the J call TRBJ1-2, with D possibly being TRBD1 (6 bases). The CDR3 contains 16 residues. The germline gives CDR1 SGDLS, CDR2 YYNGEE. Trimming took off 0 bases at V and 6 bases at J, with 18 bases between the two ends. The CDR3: CASSVATGGGYNGYTF. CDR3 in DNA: TGTGCCAGCAGCGTAGCTACGGGAGGGGGGTACAATGGCTACACCTTC.

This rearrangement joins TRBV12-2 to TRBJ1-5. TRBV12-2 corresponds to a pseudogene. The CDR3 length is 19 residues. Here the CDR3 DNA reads TGTGCAAGTCGCTTAATTACCAGGACTCAGAGAAATAGCAATCAGCCCCAGCATTTT. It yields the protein CASRLITRTQRNSNQPQHF.

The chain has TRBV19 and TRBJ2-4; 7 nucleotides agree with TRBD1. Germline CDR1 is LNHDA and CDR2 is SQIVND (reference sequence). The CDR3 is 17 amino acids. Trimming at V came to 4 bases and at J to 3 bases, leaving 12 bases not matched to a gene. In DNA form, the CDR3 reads TGTGCCAGTAGTAGCCCCGAAGGGGGCTATTTCAAAAACATTCAGTACTTC. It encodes CASSSPEGGYFKNIQYF.

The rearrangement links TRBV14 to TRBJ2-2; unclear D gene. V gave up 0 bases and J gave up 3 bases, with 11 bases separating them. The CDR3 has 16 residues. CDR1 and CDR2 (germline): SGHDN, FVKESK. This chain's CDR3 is CASSQEVWSDTGELFF. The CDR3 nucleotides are TGTGCCAGCAGCCAAGAGGTTTGGTCGGACACCGGGGAGCTGTTTTTT. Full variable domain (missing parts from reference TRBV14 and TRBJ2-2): EAGVTQFPSHSVIEKGQTVTLRCDPISGHDNLYWYRRVMGKEIKFLLHFVKESKQDESGMPNNRFLAERTGGTYSTLKVQPAELEDSGVYFCASSQEVWSDTGELFFGEGSRLTVL.

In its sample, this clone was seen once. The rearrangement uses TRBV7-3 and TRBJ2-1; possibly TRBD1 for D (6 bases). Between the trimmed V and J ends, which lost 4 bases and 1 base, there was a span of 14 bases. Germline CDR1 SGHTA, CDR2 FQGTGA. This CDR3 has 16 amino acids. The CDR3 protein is CASSSFYRVSYNEQFF. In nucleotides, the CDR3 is TGTGCCAGCAGCTCATTTTACAGGGTTTCCTACAATGAGCAGTTCTTC. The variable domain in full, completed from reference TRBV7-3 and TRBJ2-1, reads GAGVSQTPSNKVTEKGKYVELRCDPISGHTALYWYRQSLGQGPEFLIYFQGTGAADDSGLPNDRFFAVRPEGSVSTLKIQRTERGDSAVYLCASSSFYRVSYNEQFFGPGTRLTVL.

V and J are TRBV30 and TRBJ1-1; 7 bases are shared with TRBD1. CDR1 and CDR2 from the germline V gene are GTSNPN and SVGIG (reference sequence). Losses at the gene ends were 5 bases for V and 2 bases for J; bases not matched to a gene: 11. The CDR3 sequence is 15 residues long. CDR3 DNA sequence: TGTGCCTGGGAAAGGGGGCAGGGTCCAAACACTGAAGCTTTCTTT. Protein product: CAWERGQGPNTEAFF.

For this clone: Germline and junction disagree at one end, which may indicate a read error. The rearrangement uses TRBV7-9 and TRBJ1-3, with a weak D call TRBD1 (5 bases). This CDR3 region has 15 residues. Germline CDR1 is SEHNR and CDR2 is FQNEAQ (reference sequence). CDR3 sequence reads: CSSSSTGNSGNTIYF. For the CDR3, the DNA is TGTTCCAGCAGTTCCACAGGCAACTCTGGAAACACCATATATTTT.

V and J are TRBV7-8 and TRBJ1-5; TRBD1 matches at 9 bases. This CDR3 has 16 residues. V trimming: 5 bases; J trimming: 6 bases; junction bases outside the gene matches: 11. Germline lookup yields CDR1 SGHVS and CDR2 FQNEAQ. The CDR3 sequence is CASSPLGTGRTQPQHF. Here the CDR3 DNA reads TGTGCCAGCAGCCCTCTTGGGACAGGGAGAACTCAGCCCCAGCATTTT. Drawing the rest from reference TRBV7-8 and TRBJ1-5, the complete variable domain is GAGVSQSPRYKVAKRGQDVALRCDPISGHVSLFWYQQALGQGPEFLTYFQNEAQLDKSGLPSDRFFAERPEGSVSTLKIQRTQQEDSAVYLCASSPLGTGRTQPQHFGDGTRLSIL.

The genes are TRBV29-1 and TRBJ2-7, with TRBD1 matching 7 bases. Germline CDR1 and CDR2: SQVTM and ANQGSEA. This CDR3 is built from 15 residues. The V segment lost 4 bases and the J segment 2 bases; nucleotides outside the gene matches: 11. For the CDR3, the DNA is TGCAGCGTTGCAAGAGGGACAGATAAAACCTACGAGCAGTACTTC. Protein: CSVARGTDKTYEQYF.

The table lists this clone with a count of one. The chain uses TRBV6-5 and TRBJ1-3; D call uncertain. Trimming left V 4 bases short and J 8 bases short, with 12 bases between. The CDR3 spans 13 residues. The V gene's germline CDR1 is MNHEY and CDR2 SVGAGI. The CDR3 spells CASSLGAGHTIYF. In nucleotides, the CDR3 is TGTGCCAGCAGTTTAGGTGCGGGTCACACCATATATTTT.

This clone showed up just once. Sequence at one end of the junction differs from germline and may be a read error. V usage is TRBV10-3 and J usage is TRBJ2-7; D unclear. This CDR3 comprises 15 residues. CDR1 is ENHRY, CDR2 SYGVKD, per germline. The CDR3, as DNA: TGTGCCACCAGTGACACTGATCCCGGCTCCTACGAGCAGTACTTC. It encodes CATSDTDPGSYEQYF.